This T cell receptor beta chain was observed in a study of CD8+ T cells in alopecia areata. Germline loops: CDR1 MGHDK, CDR2 SYGVNS. Between the trimmed V and J ends, which lost 6 bases and 1 base, there was a span of 16 bases. The CDR3 runs to 16 residues. This clone occurred once. The authors extracted RNA and reverse transcribed it into cDNA as the sequencing template. The protocol was immunoSEQ multiplex PCR, while the TCRdb copy is restricted to in-frame clones and leaves out a portion. The table has 85,000 to 110,000 clones, 55% seen once. Sequenced sample: CD4+ T cells sorted from blood. This chain connects TRBV25-1 to TRBJ1-5; the D gene is possibly TRBD1 (6 bases). The source of this sequence is a human donor in good health. CDR3 in DNA: TGTGCCAGCAGCGCGGACAGCGGGTTCAGCAATCAGCCCCAGCATTTT. Protein sequence: CASSADSGFSNQPQHF.